This section outlines one T cell receptor beta chain sequence together with its context. This record comes from a study of blood T cell repertoires in COVID-19. As for the study in general: Nucleic acid was either cDNA or gDNA, and it came from T cells, B-cell-depleted T cells, or PBMCs.

In the original workflow: Estimation of nucleated cell counts relied on the amplification of reference gene primers. The method was immunoSEQ multiplex PCR; TCRdb's version includes in-frame clones alone and lacks a portion of them. That table furnishes V, J and clone size, whereas the DNA furnished D and trimming. The repertoire includes 200,000 to 250,000 clones, around 90% of them detected once, and around 1.6% sits in the top ten. Residents of 24 US areas, aged about 18 to 89 years, made up the participants. The TCR originated in a woman between 50 and 59 years old who had recovered from COVID-19. The material sequenced was PBMCs or T cells enriched from blood (not recorded which).

Here the CDR3 DNA reads TGTGCCAGCAGCCAAGACCTAGGTCGCATTCAGTACTTC. This sequence encodes CASSQDLGRIQYF. V gene TRBV4-2 combines with J gene TRBJ2-4; no definite D call. The CDR3 length is 13 residues. V was trimmed by 0 bases and J by 9 bases, leaving 9 bases between them. CDR1 LGHNA and CDR2 YNFKEQ come from the germline V gene.